Following are 20 T cell receptor beta chains from one sample sequenced in a study of control samples from healthy donors and cancer patients. TCRdb's table, derived via immunoSEQ multiplex PCR, lists solely in-frame clones and lacks some. The sample contains around 50,000 clones, 90% to 95% of which appear only once. Input material: blood. The receptors shown here come from a man younger than 40 in good health.

The rearrangement uses TRBV28 and TRBJ2-3; D is ambiguous. The CDR3 is 13 residues long. V lost 5 bases, J lost 5 bases, and 11 bases lay in between. In germline, CDR1 is MDHEN, CDR2 SYDVKM. The CDR3 loop is CASSPALGDTQYF. As DNA, the CDR3 is TGTGCCAGCAGTCCGGCCCTGGGAGATACGCAGTATTTT.

The chain combines TRBV30 with TRBJ2-1, with 12 positions matching TRBD2. In germline, CDR1 is GTSNPN, CDR2 SVGIG (reference sequence). The CDR3 loop spans 12 amino acids. The ends lost 7 bases at V and 11 bases at J; junction bases unmatched: 6. DNA of the CDR3: TGTGCCTTTTGGACTAGCGGGACAAAGCAGTTCTTC. Translating gives CAFWTSGTKQFF.

The rearrangement links TRBV15 to TRBJ2-1; no firm D call. The length of the CDR3 is 13 residues. The V end lost 2 bases, the J end lost 4 bases, and 6 bases lay between the germline ends. Germline lookup yields CDR1 LNHNV and CDR2 YYDKDF (reference sequence). The CDR3 sequence: CATSRSEYNEQFF. The CDR3 coding sequence is TGTGCCACCAGCAGATCAGAATACAATGAGCAGTTCTTC.

The chain joins TRBV5-1 to TRBJ2-2; tentatively, D is TRBD1 (5 bases). V was trimmed by 0 bases and J by 4 bases, leaving 13 bases between them. CDR3 length equals 16 residues. Germline values: CDR1 SGHRS, CDR2 YFSETQ. The DNA of the CDR3 is TGCGCCAGCAGCTTGGAGGCGGCAGGGCTCACCGGGGAGCTGTTTTTT. This translates into CASSLEAAGLTGELFF.

The chain is built from TRBV18 and TRBJ1-5; D uncertain. Trimming left V 1 base short and J 6 bases short, with 10 bases between. CDR3 size: 14 residues. CDR1 is KGHSH and CDR2 is LQKENI in the germline V gene. CDR3 nucleotides: TGTGCCAGCTCACCACAGGAATCAGGTCAGCCCCAGCATTTT. Amino acids: CASSPQESGQPQHF.

The chain carries TRBV19 and TRBJ2-7; 7 bases are shared with TRBD2. The CDR3 length is 14 residues. Germline loops: CDR1 LNHDA, CDR2 SQIVND (reference sequence). V lost 3 bases and J lost 7; bases outside the gene matches: 9. The CDR3 loop reads CASSIGLGLGEQYF. The DNA for the CDR3 is TGTGCCAGTAGTATCGGACTAGGTTTGGGGGAGCAGTACTTC.

J is TRBJ2-3 and V is TRBV7-9, with TRBD1 matching 8 bases. This CDR3 contains 17 residues. Germline trimming cut 0 bases from V and 2 bases from J; bases unmatched to any gene: 7. Germline CDR1 and CDR2: SEHNR and FQNEAQ (reference sequence). CDR3 in DNA: TGTGCCAGCAGCTTAGCCGCAGGGGGCATTTACACAGATACGCAGTATTTT. Its translation is CASSLAAGGIYTDTQYF. Complete variable domain (other parts from reference TRBV7-9 and TRBJ2-3): DTGVSQNPRHKITKRGQNVTFRCDPISEHNRLYWYRQTLGQGPEFLTYFQNEAQLEKSRLLSDRFSAERPKGSFSTLEIQRTEQGDSAMYLCASSLAAGGIYTDTQYFGPGTRLTVL.

V is TRBV30 and J is TRBJ1-6; D call uncertain. V gave up 0 bases and J gave up 6 bases, with 9 bases separating them. CDR3 length: 14 amino acids. Germline loops: CDR1 GTSNPN, CDR2 SVGIG (reference sequence). CDR3 nucleotides: TGTGCCTGGAGTGTAGGTCAGGCTAATTCACCCCTCCACTTT. This translates into CAWSVGQANSPLHF.

The chain recombines TRBV5-4 with TRBJ2-7; D gene ambiguous. Between the trimmed V and J ends, which lost 3 bases and 1 base, there was a span of 2 bases. Germline assignment: CDR1 SGHNT and CDR2 YYREEE (reference sequence). This CDR3 is 11 amino acids long. CDR3 region: CASSSSYEQYF. In DNA form, the CDR3 reads TGTGCCAGCAGCTCTTCCTACGAGCAGTACTTC.

The chain joins TRBV5-6 to TRBJ1-5; the D gene is possibly TRBD1 (5 bases). Deletions cut 3 bases from V and 0 bases from J, with 13 bases between. CDR3 length equals 16 residues. Germline values: CDR1 SGHDT, CDR2 YYEEEE. The CDR3 DNA is TGTGCCAGCAGCTGGGGTGGGGCTTATAGCAATCAGCCCCAGCATTTT. This translates into CASSWGGAYSNQPQHF.

The rearrangement uses TRBV29-1 and TRBJ2-3, with a weak D call TRBD1 (5 bases). This CDR3 contains 12 residues. V was trimmed by 8 bases and J by 6 bases, leaving 15 bases between them. CDR1 is SQVTM, CDR2 ANQGSEA, per germline. CDR3 region: CSSFAGLDTQYF. Here the CDR3 DNA reads TGCAGCTCATTTGCAGGGTTGGATACGCAGTATTTT.

The chain uses TRBV10-3 and TRBJ1-6; 10 bases are a match to TRBD1. From germline, CDR1 is ENHRY and CDR2 SYGVKD. The junction had 10 bases not matched to a gene; V was cut back by 3 bases and J by 11 bases. This CDR3 region has 16 residues. The CDR3 loop reads CAISDPKGTGETPLHF. The CDR3 DNA reads as TGTGCCATCAGTGACCCCAAAGGGACAGGGGAAACACCCCTCCACTTT.

The V and J genes are TRBV13 and TRBJ2-1; the D is unclear. The V gene lost 1 base and the J gene lost 0 bases, with 19 bases spanning the gap. The CDR3 length is 19 residues. Germline V gene lookup returns CDR1 PRHDT and CDR2 FYEKMQ (reference sequence). The CDR3 sequence: CASSLEGPFTETSYNEQFF. Written as DNA, the CDR3 is TGTGCCAGCAGCTTAGAGGGCCCGTTTACAGAAACCTCCTACAATGAGCAGTTCTTC. The variable domain in full, with the rest retrieved from reference TRBV13 and TRBJ2-1, is AAGVIQSPRHLIKEKRETATLKCYPIPRHDTVYWYQQGPGQDPQFLISFYEKMQSDKGSIPDRFSAQQFSDYHSELNMSSLELGDSALYFCASSLEGPFTETSYNEQFFGPGTRLTVL.

The rearrangement joins TRBV9 to TRBJ2-7; 11 nucleotides match TRBD2. Germline CDR1 SGDLS, CDR2 YYNGEE. The CDR3 consists of 15 residues. The V segment lost 0 bases and the J segment 4 bases; nucleotides outside the gene matches: 3. The CDR3 DNA follows: TGTGCCAGCAGCGTAGGACTAGCGGGAACTTACGAGCAGTACTTC. This gives the protein CASSVGLAGTYEQYF.

The chain carries TRBV4-1 and TRBJ2-3, with 7 nucleotides matching TRBD2. The CDR3 has 17 amino acids. CDR1 is MGHRA, CDR2 YSYEKL, per germline. V shed 0 bases and J 0 bases; nucleotides not matched to a gene: 6. CDR3 nucleotides: TGCGCCAGCAGCCAAGATGGTCCAGCGGGGAGCACAGATACGCAGTATTTT. It encodes CASSQDGPAGSTDTQYF.

The gene calls are TRBV13 and TRBJ2-7; D gene uncertain. The CDR3 has 13 amino acids. Trimming shortened V by 0 bases and J by 3 bases, and 6 bases separated the two germline ends. Per germline, CDR1 PRHDT and CDR2 FYEKMQ (reference sequence). The CDR3 sequence is CASSLGQSYEQYF. In DNA, the CDR3 is TGTGCCAGCAGCTTAGGGCAGAGCTACGAGCAGTACTTC.

This chain joins TRBV7-6 and TRBJ2-2, with D uncertain. The length of the CDR3 is 15 residues. Germline V lookup: CDR1 SGHVS, CDR2 FNYEAQ. Trimming took off 5 bases at V and 4 bases at J, with 14 bases between the two ends. In DNA, the CDR3 is TGTGCCAGCAGCCCTCAGTGGGTTGCCACCGGGGAGCTGTTTTTT. Encoded protein: CASSPQWVATGELFF.

The chain links TRBV7-8 to TRBJ1-4; D is unresolved. Trimming removed 5 bases at V and 8 bases at J, with 15 bases between. The germline CDR1 and CDR2 sequences are SGHVS and FQNEAQ. CDR3 size: 14 residues. CDR3 in amino acids: CASSPDTGREKLFF. CDR3 coding DNA: TGTGCCAGCAGCCCGGATACTGGGAGGGAAAAACTGTTTTTT.

The chain recombines TRBV10-1 with TRBJ1-5, with D possibly TRBD1 on 6 matching bases. CDR1 WNHNN and CDR2 SYGVQD come from the germline V gene (reference sequence). V was clipped by 6 bases and J by 1 base, with 7 bases between them. The CDR3 runs 13 residues. CDR3 amino acids: CASRDRSNQPQHF. The CDR3 bases are TGCGCCAGCAGGGACAGAAGCAATCAGCCCCAGCATTTT.

The rearrangement links TRBV10-1 to TRBJ1-5; D is perhaps TRBD1 (5 bases). Trimming removed 0 bases from V and 4 bases from J, with 19 bases in between. CDR3 length equals 18 residues. Germline V lookup: CDR1 WNHNN, CDR2 SYGVQD (reference sequence). CDR3 coding DNA: TGCGCCAGCAGTGAGTCGAAGGTGAGGGGACGGCAAAATCAGCCCCAGCATTTT. As protein: CASSESKVRGRQNQPQHF.